These T cell receptor beta chains were read from a single sample in a study of T-cell memory formation after mild COVID-19. TCRdb re-derived calls from the 5' RACE reads in MiXCR, one entry per CDR3 protein. The sample holds 250,000 to 350,000 distinct CDR3 sequences, less than 20% seen once. Sequences were obtained from PBMCs or a T cell subset sorted from them (not recorded which). These receptors were collected from a man aged 18 to 30 who had mild COVID-19 (a few samples of this study predate the infection). Cell type and time point are not known. CDR3s include the opening cysteine and the closing phenylalanine or tryptophan. D genes are given only for firm matches. Clone size, where shown, is once, few, many, or a class for clones that have expanded.

CDR3: CSARDTASGGPGTQYF
DNA: TGCAGTGCTAGAGATACGGCTAGCGGGGGGCCCGGTACGCAGTATTTT
J: TRBJ2-3
size: .
D: TRBD2
V: TRBV20-1

CDR3: CASSQTGGWSYEQYF
DNA: TGTGCCAGCAGCCAGACAGGGGGCTGGTCCTACGAGCAGTACTTC
J: TRBJ2-7
size: few
D: TRBD1
V: TRBV4-2

CDR3: CSAPGLAGASDTQYF
DNA: TGCAGCGCTCCGGGACTAGCGGGGGCGTCAGATACGCAGTATTTT
J: TRBJ2-3
size: few
D: TRBD2
V: TRBV29-1

CDR3: CASSSDWREQFF
DNA: TGTGCCAGCAGCTCGGACTGGAGAGAGCAGTTCTTC
J: TRBJ2-1
size: .
D: .
V: TRBV9

CDR3: CSALGQQETQYF
DNA: TGCAGTGCCTTGGGACAGCAAGAGACCCAGTACTTC
J: TRBJ2-5
size: few
D: TRBD1
V: TRBV20-1

CDR3: CSVEVWSSVDEQFF
DNA: TGCAGCGTTGAAGTTTGGTCTTCCGTCGATGAGCAGTTCTTC
J: TRBJ2-1
size: .
D: .
V: TRBV29-1

CDR3: CASSAKAEQYF
DNA: TGTGCCAGCAGTGCGAAGGCCGAGCAGTACTTC
J: TRBJ2-7
size: few
D: .
V: TRBV2

CDR3: CASSSWTGSYQETQYF
DNA: TGTGCCAGCAGTTCCTGGACGGGGAGCTACCAAGAGACCCAGTACTTC
J: TRBJ2-5
size: few
D: .
V: TRBV6-5

CDR3: CASSSLAGASYEQYF
DNA: TGTGCCAGCAGTTCACTAGCGGGGGCCTCCTACGAGCAGTACTTC
J: TRBJ2-7
size: many
D: TRBD2
V: TRBV27

CDR3: CAWSDRRSYEQYF
DNA: TGTGCCTGGAGTGACAGGCGGTCCTACGAGCAGTACTTC
J: TRBJ2-7
size: few
D: .
V: TRBV30

CDR3: CASSSLTSGVAETQYF
DNA: TGTGCCAGCAGCTCCTTGACTAGCGGGGTAGCAGAGACCCAGTACTTC
J: TRBJ2-5
size: .
D: TRBD2
V: TRBV11-2

CDR3: CASSPIAIAEAFF
DNA: TGTGCCAGCTCACCAATAGCGATTGCCGAAGCTTTCTTT
J: TRBJ1-1
size: .
D: .
V: TRBV18

CDR3: CASSLADRGSGNTIYF
DNA: TGTGCCAGCAGCTTGGCGGACAGGGGTTCTGGAAACACCATATATTTT
J: TRBJ1-3
size: few
D: TRBD1
V: TRBV5-6

CDR3: CASSSRGGASDNSPLHF
DNA: TGTGCCAGCAGCTCGAGAGGGGGGGCCTCAGATAATTCACCCCTCCACTTT
J: TRBJ1-6
size: .
D: .
V: TRBV11-2

CDR3: CASRERNEQFF
DNA: TGTGCCAGCAGAGAGCGAAATGAGCAGTTCTTC
J: TRBJ2-1
size: many
D: .
V: TRBV12-3/TRBV12-4

CDR3: CASSQGTFSTDTQYF
DNA: TGTGCCAGCAGCCAAGGGACTTTCAGCACAGATACGCAGTATTTT
J: TRBJ2-3
size: few
D: .
V: TRBV5-5

CDR3: CASSPRGGSHTEAFF
DNA: TGTGCCAGCAGCCCCCGAGGAGGGAGCCACACTGAAGCTTTCTTT
J: TRBJ1-1
size: .
D: .
V: TRBV6-6

CDR3: CASSLVGTAQETQYF
DNA: TGTGCCAGCAGTTTAGTGGGGACAGCACAAGAGACCCAGTACTTC
J: TRBJ2-5
size: many
D: TRBD1
V: TRBV12-3/TRBV12-4

CDR3: CATSPLAVPEQFF
DNA: TGTGCCACTAGCCCCCTGGCGGTCCCAGAGCAGTTCTTC
J: TRBJ2-1
size: .
D: .
V: TRBV5-4

CDR3: CASSLRISGNTIYF
DNA: TGTGCCAGCAGCTTACGGATCTCTGGAAACACCATATATTTT
J: TRBJ1-3
size: .
D: .
V: TRBV7-2

CDR3: CASSQEGFGTQYF
DNA: TGTGCCAGCAGCCAAGAGGGGTTTGGGACCCAGTACTTC
J: TRBJ2-5
size: many
D: .
V: TRBV3-1

CDR3: CASSVEDGAWTEAFF
DNA: TGCGCCAGCAGCGTGGAAGACGGGGCATGGACTGAAGCTTTCTTT
J: TRBJ1-1
size: few
D: .
V: TRBV5-1

CDR3: CASSFRRTSGTGELFF
DNA: TGTGCCAGCAGTTTCCGGCGGACTAGCGGCACCGGGGAGCTGTTTTTT
J: TRBJ2-2
size: few
D: TRBD2
V: TRBV6-2/TRBV6-3

CDR3: CASSPLVPNEQFF
DNA: TGTGCCAGCAGCCCTCTAGTACCCAATGAGCAGTTCTTC
J: TRBJ2-1
size: .
D: .
V: TRBV7-2

CDR3: CASSFSQGHGYTF
DNA: TGCGCCAGCAGCTTCAGTCAGGGACATGGCTACACCTTC
J: TRBJ1-2
size: .
D: .
V: TRBV5-1

CDR3: CASSNLNTEAFF
DNA: TGTGCCAGCAGTAACCTGAACACTGAAGCTTTCTTT
J: TRBJ1-1
size: few
D: .
V: TRBV6-5

CDR3: CASDLGGGEAFF
DNA: TGTGCCAGCGACTTAGGGGGTGGTGAAGCTTTCTTT
J: TRBJ1-1
size: .
D: .
V: TRBV19

CDR3: CASKGQGTGGLNEQFF
DNA: TGTGCCAGTAAGGGGCAGGGGACAGGGGGTCTCAATGAGCAGTTCTTC
J: TRBJ2-1
size: .
D: TRBD1
V: TRBV19

CDR3: CASSLDRDYEQYF
DNA: TGCGCCAGCAGCTTGGACAGGGACTACGAGCAGTACTTC
J: TRBJ2-7
size: .
D: .
V: TRBV5-1

CDR3: CASSHHGTVQETQYF
DNA: TGCGCCAGCAGCCATCATGGGACGGTCCAAGAGACCCAGTACTTC
J: TRBJ2-5
size: .
D: .
V: TRBV4-1

CDR3: CAWRQYAEAFF
DNA: TGTGCCTGGAGACAGTACGCTGAAGCTTTCTTT
J: TRBJ1-1
size: few
D: .
V: TRBV30

CDR3: CASSLGGSVGDEKLFF
DNA: TGTGCCAGCAGCTTAGGGGGGAGTGTTGGGGATGAAAAACTGTTTTTT
J: TRBJ1-4
size: few
D: .
V: TRBV7-2

CDR3: CSADARGNQPQHF
DNA: TGCAGTGCGGACGCACGGGGTAATCAGCCCCAGCATTTT
J: TRBJ1-5
size: many
D: .
V: TRBV20-1

CDR3: CASSGGYYNEQFF
DNA: TGTGCCAGCAGCGGGGGGTATTACAATGAGCAGTTCTTC
J: TRBJ2-1
size: few
D: .
V: TRBV11-2

CDR3: CASSPMSTVPYYGYTF
DNA: TGTGCCAGCAGCCCAATGTCCACAGTTCCCTACTATGGCTACACCTTC
J: TRBJ1-2
size: .
D: .
V: TRBV7-6

CDR3: CASLEGLAAYNEQFF
DNA: TGTGCCAGCTTAGAGGGGCTAGCTGCCTACAATGAGCAGTTCTTC
J: TRBJ2-1
size: .
D: .
V: TRBV11-2

CDR3: CATSRERTVSNEQFF
DNA: TGTGCCACCAGCAGAGAGAGGACAGTCTCCAATGAGCAGTTCTTC
J: TRBJ2-1
size: few
D: .
V: TRBV15

CDR3: CASSPRSDNEQFF
DNA: TGTGCCAGCAGCCCCCGCAGTGACAATGAGCAGTTCTTC
J: TRBJ2-1
size: .
D: .
V: TRBV6-2/TRBV6-3

CDR3: CASSSAGPGENEQFF
DNA: TGTGCCAGCAGTTCCGCCGGTCCGGGTGAGAATGAGCAGTTCTTC
J: TRBJ2-1
size: .
D: .
V: TRBV12-3/TRBV12-4

CDR3: CAISPVEGETQYF
DNA: TGTGCCATCAGTCCTGTCGAGGGGGAGACCCAGTACTTC
J: TRBJ2-5
size: few
D: .
V: TRBV10-3